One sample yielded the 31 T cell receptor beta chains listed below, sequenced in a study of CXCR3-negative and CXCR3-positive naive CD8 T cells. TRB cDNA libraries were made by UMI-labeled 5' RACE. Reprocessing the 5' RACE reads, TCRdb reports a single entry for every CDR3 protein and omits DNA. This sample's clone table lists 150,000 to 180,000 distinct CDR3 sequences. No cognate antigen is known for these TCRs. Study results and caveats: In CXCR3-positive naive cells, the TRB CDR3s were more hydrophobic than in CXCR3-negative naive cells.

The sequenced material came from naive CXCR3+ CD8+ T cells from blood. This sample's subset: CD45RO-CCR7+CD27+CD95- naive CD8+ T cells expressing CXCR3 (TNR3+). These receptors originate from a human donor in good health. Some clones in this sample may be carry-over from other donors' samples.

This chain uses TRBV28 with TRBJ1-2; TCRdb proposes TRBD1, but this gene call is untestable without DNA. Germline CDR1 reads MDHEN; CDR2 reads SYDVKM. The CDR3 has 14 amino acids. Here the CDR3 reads CASSSRDSYYGYTF.

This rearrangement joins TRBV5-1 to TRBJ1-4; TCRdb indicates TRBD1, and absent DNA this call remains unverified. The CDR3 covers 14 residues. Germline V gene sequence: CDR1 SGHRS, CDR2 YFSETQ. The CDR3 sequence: CASSLGQFNEKLFF. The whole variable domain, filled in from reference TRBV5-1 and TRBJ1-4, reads KAGVTQTPRYLIKTRGQQVTLSCSPISGHRSVSWYQQTPGQGLQFLFEYFSETQRNKGNFPGRFSGRQFSNSRSEMNVSTLELGDSALYLCASSLGQFNEKLFFGSGTQLSVL.

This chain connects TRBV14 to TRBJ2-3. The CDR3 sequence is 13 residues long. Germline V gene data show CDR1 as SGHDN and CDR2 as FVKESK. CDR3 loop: CASSVFSTDTQYF. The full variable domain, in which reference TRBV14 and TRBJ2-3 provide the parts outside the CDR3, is EAGVTQFPSHSVIEKGQTVTLRCDPISGHDNLYWYRRVMGKEIKFLLHFVKESKQDESGMPNNRFLAERTGGTYSTLKVQPAELEDSGVYFCASSVFSTDTQYFGPGTRLTVL.

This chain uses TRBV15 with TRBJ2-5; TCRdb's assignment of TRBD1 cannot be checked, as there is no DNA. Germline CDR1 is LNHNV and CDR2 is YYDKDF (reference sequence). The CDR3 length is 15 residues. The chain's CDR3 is CATSRSGVDQETQYF.

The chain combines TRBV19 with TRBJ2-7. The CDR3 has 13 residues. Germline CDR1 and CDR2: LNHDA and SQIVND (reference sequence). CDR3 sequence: CASSHRESYEQYF.

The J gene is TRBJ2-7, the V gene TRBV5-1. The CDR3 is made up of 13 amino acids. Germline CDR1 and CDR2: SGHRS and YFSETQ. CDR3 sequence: CASSLEQSYEQYF. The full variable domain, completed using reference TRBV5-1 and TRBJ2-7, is KAGVTQTPRYLIKTRGQQVTLSCSPISGHRSVSWYQQTPGQGLQFLFEYFSETQRNKGNFPGRFSGRQFSNSRSEMNVSTLELGDSALYLCASSLEQSYEQYFGPGTRLTVT.

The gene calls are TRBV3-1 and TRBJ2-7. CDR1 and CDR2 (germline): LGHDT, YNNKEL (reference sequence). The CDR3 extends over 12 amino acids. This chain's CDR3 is CASSHTYDEQYF.

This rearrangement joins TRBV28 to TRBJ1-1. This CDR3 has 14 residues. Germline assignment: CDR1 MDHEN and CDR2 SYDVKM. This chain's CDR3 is CASASWDRNTEAFF.

Here the CDR3 reads CASSDGRGLADEQYF. The genes are TRBV2 and TRBJ2-7; the D call from TCRdb, TRBD2, cannot be confirmed without DNA. The germline V gene encodes CDR1 SNHLY and CDR2 FYNNEI. The CDR3 is made up of 15 amino acids.

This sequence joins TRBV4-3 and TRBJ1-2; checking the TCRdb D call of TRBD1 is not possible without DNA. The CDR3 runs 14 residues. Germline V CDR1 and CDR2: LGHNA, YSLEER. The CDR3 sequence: CASSQERGSGGYTF.

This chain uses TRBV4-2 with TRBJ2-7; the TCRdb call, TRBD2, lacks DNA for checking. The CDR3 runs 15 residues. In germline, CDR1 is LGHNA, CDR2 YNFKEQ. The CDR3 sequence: CASSQSRWSLAEQYF.

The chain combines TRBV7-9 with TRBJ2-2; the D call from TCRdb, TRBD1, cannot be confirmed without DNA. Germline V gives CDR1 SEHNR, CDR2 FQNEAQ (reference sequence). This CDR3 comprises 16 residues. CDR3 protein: CASSSDSGTGAGELFF.

The CDR3 reads CASSSIRTRTSGRAKVDNEQFF. The V call is TRBV7-9, the J call TRBJ2-1; the TRBD2 assignment by TCRdb is unverifiable without DNA. The germline V gene has CDR1 SEHNR and CDR2 FQNEAQ (reference sequence). This CDR3 region has 22 residues.

CDR3: CASSPPGTGYHNEQFF. The chain couples TRBV12-3 or TRBV12-4 to TRBJ2-1; the D gene TCRdb calls, TRBD1, cannot be checked with no DNA. This CDR3 has 16 residues.

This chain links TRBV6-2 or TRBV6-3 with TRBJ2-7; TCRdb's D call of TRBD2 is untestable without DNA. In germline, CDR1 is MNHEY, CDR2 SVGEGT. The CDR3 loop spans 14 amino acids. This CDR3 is CASNLAGPYYEQYF.

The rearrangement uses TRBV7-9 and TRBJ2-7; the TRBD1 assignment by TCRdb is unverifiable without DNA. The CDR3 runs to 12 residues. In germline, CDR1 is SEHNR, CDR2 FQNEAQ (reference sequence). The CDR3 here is CASSIGTAEQYF. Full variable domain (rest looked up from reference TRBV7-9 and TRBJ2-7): DTGVSQNPRHKITKRGQNVTFRCDPISEHNRLYWYRQTLGQGPEFLTYFQNEAQLEKSRLLSDRFSAERPKGSFSTLEIQRTEQGDSAMYLCASSIGTAEQYFGPGTRLTVT.

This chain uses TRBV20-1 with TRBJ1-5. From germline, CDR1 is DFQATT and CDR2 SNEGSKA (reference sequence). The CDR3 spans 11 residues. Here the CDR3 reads CSARDLRAQHF.

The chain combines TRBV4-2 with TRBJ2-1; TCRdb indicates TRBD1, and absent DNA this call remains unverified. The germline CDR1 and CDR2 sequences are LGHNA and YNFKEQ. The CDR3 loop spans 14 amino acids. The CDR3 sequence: CASSQAPTGNEQFF.

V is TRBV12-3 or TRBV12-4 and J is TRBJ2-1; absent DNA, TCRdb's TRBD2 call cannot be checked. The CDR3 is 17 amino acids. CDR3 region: CASETQSEAGDYNEQFF.

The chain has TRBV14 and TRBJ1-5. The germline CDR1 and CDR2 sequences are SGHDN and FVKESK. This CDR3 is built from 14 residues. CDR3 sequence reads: CASSQGGGSQPQHF.

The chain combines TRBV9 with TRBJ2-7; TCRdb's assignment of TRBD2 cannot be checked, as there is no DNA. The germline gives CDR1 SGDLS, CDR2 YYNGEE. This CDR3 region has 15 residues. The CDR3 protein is CASSPWTSGGNEQYF.

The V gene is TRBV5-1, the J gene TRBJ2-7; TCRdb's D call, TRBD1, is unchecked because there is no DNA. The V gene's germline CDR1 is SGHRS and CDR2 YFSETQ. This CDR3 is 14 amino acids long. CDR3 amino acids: CASSGTDPSYEQYF.

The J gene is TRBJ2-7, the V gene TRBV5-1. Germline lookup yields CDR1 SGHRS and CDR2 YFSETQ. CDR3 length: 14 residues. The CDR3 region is CASSLGVGPYEQYF.

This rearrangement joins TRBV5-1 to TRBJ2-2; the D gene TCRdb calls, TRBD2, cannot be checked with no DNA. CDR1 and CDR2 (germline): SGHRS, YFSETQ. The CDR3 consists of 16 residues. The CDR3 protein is CASSLLLAGNTGELFF.

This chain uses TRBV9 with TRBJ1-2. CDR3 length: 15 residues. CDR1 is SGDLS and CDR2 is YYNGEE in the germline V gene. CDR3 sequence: CASSVENGVGQGYTF.

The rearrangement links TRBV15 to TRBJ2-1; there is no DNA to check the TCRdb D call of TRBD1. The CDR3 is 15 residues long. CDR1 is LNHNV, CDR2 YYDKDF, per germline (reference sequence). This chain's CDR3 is CATSIRVESYNEQFF.

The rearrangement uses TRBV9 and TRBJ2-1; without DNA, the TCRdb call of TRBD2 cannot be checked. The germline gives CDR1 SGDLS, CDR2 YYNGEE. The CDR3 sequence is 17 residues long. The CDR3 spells CASSFPKGGLRYNEQFF.

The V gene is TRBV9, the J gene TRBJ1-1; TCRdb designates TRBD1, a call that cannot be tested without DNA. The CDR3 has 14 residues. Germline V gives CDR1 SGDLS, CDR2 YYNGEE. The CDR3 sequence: CASSAMTGVTEASF.

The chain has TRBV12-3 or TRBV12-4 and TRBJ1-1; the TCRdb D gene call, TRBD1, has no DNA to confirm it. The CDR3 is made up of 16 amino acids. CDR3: CASSIPQGERNTEAFF.

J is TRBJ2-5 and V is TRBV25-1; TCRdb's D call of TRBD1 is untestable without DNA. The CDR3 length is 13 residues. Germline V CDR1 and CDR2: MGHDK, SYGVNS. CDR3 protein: CASSEMAGDDQYF. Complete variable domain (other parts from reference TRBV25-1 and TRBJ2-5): EADIYQTPRYLVIGTGKKITLECSQTMGHDKMYWYQQDPGMELHLIHYSYGVNSTEKGDLSSESTVSRIRTEHFPLTLESARPSHTSQYLCASSEMAGDDQYFGPGTRLLVL.

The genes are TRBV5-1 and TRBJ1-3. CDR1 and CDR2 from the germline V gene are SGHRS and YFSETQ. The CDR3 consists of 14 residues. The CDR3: CASSPDNSGNTIYF.